This entry lists 3 T cell receptor beta chains sequenced from one sample in a study of blood T cell repertoires in COVID-19. TCRdb keeps only in-frame clones here, not all; method: immunoSEQ multiplex PCR. The table records about 290,000 clones, 75% to 90% of them present only once. The sequenced sample consisted of peripheral blood. Receptors originate from a woman aged 30 to 39 with active or convalescent COVID-19.

V usage is TRBV10-3 and J usage is TRBJ2-2; a possible D gene is TRBD1 (7 bases). The CDR3 is made up of 14 amino acids. Germline V lookup: CDR1 ENHRY, CDR2 SYGVKD. The V end was cut by 3 bases, the J end by 3 bases, with 8 bases between. CDR3 sequence: CAISDRGDTGELFF. The CDR3 region has the DNA TGTGCCATCAGTGACAGGGGGGACACCGGGGAGCTGTTTTTT.

The chain employs TRBV28 and TRBJ1-2, with 9 bases fitting TRBD1. Germline CDR1 MDHEN, CDR2 SYDVKM. J lost 5 bases, V lost 6 bases, and 7 bases had no gene match. The CDR3 spans 14 residues. Here the CDR3 DNA reads TGTGCCAGCAGACCCGGGACAGGGTTATATGGCTACACCTTC. As protein: CASRPGTGLYGYTF.

The chain uses TRBV7-9 and TRBJ2-1; D is possibly TRBD1 (6 bases). The CDR3 has 14 residues. Trimming stripped 5 bases from V and 7 bases from J, with 15 bases between. Germline loops: CDR1 SEHNR, CDR2 FQNEAQ (reference sequence). CDR3 sequence (DNA): TGTGCCAGCAGCCGCGGACAGCCGCCTAATGAGCAGTTCTTC. It translates to CASSRGQPPNEQFF.